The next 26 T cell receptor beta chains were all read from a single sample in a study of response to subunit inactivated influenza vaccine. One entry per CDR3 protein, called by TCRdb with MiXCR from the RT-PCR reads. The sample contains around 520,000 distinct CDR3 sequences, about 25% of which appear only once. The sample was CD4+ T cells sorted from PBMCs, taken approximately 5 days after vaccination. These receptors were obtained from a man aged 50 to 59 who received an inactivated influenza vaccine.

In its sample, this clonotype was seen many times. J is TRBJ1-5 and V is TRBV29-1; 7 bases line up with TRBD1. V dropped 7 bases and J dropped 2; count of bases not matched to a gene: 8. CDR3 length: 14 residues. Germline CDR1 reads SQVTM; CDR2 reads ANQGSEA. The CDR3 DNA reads TGCAGCGCTGTCGGGACAGACGGCAATCAGCCCCAGCATTTT. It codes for CSAVGTDGNQPQHF.

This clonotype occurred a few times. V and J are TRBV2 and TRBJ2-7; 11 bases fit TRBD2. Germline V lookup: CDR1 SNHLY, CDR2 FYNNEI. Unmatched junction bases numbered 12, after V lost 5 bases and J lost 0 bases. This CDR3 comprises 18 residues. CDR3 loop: CASSPRLAGLKSSYEQYF. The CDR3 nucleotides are TGTGCCAGCAGTCCCCGACTAGCGGGGCTTAAGAGCTCCTACGAGCAGTACTTC.

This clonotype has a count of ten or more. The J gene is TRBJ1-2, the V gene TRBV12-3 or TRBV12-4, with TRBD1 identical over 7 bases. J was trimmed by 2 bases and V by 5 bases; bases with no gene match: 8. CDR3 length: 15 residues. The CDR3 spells CASSQTGAANYGYTF. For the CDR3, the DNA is TGTGCCAGCAGTCAAACAGGGGCCGCCAACTATGGCTACACCTTC.

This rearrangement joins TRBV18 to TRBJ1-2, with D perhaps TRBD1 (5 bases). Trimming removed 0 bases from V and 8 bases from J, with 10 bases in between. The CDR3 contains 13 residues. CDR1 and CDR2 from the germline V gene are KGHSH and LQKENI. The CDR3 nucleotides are TGTGCCAGCTCACCACCGGGGGTTCGAGGCTACACCTTC. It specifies CASSPPGVRGYTF.

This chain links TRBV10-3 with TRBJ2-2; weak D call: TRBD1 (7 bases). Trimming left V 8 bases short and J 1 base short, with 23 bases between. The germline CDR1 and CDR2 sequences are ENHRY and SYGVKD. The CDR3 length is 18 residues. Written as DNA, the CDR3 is TGTGCCATCGGGCTGGACAGGAGGGAGTCTGTGAACACCGGGGAGCTGTTTTTT. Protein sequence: CAIGLDRRESVNTGELFF.

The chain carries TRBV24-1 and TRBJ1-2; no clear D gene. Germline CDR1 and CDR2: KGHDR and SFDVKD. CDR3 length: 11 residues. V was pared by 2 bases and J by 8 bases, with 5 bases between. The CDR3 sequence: CATSDSGGYTF. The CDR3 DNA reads TGTGCCACCAGTGATTCAGGCGGCTACACCTTC.

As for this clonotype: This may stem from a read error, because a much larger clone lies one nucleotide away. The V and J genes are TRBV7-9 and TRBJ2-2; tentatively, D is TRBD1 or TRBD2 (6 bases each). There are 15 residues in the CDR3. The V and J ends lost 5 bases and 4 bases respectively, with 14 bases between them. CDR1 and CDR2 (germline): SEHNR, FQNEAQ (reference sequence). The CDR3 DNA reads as TGTGCCAGCAGCCGCCTTGGGGGGCCCACCGGGGAGCTGTTTTTT. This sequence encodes CASSRLGGPTGELFF.

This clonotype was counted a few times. CDR3 nucleotides: TGTGCCAGCAGTGAAGGACAGGGGCTTTACAATCAGCCCCAGCATTTT. Translating it yields CASSEGQGLYNQPQHF. V gene TRBV12-3 or TRBV12-4 combines with J gene TRBJ1-5; 9 bases are a match to TRBD1. Unmatched junction bases numbered 8, after V lost 5 bases and J lost 3 bases. This CDR3 contains 16 residues.

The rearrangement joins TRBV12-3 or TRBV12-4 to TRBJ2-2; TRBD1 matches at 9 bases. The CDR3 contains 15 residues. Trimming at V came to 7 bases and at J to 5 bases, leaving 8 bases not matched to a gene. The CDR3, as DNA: TGTGCCAGCATCTCCGGGACAGGGCGTACCGGGGAGCTGTTTTTT. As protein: CASISGTGRTGELFF.

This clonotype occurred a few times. The CDR3: CSVSNVGGGEQFF. DNA for the CDR3: TGCAGCGTTTCTAATGTGGGAGGGGGGGAGCAGTTCTTC. The rearrangement links TRBV29-1 to TRBJ2-1; D is possibly TRBD2 (7 bases). This CDR3 region has 13 residues. The germline CDR1 and CDR2 sequences are SQVTM and ANQGSEA. Trimming removed 5 bases at V and 10 bases at J, with 18 bases between.

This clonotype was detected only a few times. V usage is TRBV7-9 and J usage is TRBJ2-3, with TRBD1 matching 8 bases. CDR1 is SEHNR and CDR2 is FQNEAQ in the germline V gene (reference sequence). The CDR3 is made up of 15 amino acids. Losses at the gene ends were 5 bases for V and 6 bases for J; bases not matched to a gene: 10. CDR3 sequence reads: CASSKSGGFVDTQYF. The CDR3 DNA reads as TGTGCCAGCAGCAAATCAGGGGGCTTTGTGGATACGCAGTATTTT. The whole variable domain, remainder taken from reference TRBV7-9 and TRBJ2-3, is DTGVSQNPRHKITKRGQNVTFRCDPISEHNRLYWYRQTLGQGPEFLTYFQNEAQLEKSRLLSDRFSAERPKGSFSTLEIQRTEQGDSAMYLCASSKSGGFVDTQYFGPGTRLTVL.

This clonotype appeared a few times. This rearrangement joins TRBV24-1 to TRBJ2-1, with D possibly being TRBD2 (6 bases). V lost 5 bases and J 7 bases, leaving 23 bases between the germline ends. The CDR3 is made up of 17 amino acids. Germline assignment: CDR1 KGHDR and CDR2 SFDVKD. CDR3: CATSALLAARLGNEQFF. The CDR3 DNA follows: TGTGCCACCAGTGCCCTGTTAGCGGCCCGCCTGGGTAATGAGCAGTTCTTC.

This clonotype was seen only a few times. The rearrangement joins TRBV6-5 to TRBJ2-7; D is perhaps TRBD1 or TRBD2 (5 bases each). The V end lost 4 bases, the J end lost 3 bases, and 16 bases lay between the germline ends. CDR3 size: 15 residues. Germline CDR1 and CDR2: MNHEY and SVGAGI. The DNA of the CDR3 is TGTGCCAGCAGTTTATTGGGCAGGGAGAACTACGAGCAGTACTTC. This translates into CASSLLGRENYEQYF.

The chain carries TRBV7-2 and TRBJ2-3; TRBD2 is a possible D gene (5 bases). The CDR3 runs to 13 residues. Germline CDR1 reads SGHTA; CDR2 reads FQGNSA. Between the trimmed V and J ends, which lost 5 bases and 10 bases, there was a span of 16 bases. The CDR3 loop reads CASSGARAEAQYF. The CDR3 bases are TGTGCCAGCAGCGGCGCAAGAGCGGAAGCGCAGTATTTT.

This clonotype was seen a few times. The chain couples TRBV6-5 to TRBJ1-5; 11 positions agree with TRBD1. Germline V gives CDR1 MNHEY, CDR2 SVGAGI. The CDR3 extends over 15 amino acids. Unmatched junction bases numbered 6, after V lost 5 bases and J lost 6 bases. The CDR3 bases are TGTGCCAGCAGTAACGGACAGGGGGCAAGTCAGCCCCAGCATTTT. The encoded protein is CASSNGQGASQPQHF.

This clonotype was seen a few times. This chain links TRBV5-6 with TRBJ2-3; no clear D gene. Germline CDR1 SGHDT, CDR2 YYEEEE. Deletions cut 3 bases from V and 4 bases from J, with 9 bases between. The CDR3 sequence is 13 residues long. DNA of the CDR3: TGTGCCAGCAGCTCCCCTCTTTCAGATACGCAGTATTTT. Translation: CASSSPLSDTQYF.

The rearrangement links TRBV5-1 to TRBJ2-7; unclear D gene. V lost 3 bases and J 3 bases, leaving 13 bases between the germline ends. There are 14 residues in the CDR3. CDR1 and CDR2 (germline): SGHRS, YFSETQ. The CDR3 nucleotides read TGCGCCAGCAGCTCGTTGGCCCCCAACTACGAGCAGTACTTC. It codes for CASSSLAPNYEQYF.

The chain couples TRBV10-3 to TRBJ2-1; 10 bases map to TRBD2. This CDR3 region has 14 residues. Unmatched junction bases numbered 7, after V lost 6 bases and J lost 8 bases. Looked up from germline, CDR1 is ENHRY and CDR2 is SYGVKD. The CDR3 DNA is TGTGCCATCAGGCCAGCGGGAGGGCCAGATGAGCAGTTCTTC. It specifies CAIRPAGGPDEQFF.

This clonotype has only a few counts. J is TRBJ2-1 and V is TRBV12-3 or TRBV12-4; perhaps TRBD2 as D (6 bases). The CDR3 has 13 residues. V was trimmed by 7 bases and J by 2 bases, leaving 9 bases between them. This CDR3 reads CASMGGPYNEQFF. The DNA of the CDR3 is TGTGCCAGCATGGGGGGTCCCTACAATGAGCAGTTCTTC.

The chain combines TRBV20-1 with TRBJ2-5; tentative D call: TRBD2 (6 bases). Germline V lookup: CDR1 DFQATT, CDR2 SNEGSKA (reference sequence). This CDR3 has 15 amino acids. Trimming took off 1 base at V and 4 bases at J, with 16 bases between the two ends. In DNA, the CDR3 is TGCAGTGCTAGAGTCTCGTCGGGAGTCTCAGAGACCCAGTACTTC. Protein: CSARVSSGVSETQYF.

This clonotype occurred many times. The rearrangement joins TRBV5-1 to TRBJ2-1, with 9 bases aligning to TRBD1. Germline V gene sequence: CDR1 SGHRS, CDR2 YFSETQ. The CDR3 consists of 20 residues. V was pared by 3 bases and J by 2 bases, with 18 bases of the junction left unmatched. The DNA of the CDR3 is TGCGCCAGCAGCTACCGGGACAGGGAAGTTTGGGGGAACCCCTACAATGAGCAGTTCTTC. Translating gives CASSYRDREVWGNPYNEQFF.

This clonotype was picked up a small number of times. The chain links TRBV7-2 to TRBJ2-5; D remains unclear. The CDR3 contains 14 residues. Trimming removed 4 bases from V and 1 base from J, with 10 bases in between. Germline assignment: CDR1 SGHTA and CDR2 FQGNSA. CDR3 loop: CASSWAVSQETQYF. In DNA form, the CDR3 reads TGTGCCAGCAGCTGGGCGGTCTCCCAAGAGACCCAGTACTTC.

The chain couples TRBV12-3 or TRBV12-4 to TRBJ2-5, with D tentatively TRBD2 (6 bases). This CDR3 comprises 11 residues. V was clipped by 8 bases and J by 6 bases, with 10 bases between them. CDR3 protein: CASAEGQTQYF. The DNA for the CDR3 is TGTGCCAGCGCGGAGGGACAGACCCAGTACTTC.

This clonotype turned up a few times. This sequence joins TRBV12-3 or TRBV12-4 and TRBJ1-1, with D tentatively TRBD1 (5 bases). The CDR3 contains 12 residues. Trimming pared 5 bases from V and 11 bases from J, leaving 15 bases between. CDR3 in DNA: TGTGCCAGCAGTACCTCAAGGGGAAGGGCTTTCTTT. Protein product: CASSTSRGRAFF.

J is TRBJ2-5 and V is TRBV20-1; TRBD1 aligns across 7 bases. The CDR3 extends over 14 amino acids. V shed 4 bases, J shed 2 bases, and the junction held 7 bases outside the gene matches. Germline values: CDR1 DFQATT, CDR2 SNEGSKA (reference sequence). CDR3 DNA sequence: TGCAGTGCTACACAACCGGGACAGCAAGAGACCCAGTACTTC. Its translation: CSATQPGQQETQYF.

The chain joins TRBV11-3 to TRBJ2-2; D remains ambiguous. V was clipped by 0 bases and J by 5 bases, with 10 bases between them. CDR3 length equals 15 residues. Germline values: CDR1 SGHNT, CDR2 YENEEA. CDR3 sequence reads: CASSLDALSTGELFF. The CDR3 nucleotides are TGTGCCAGCAGCTTAGATGCTTTATCTACCGGGGAGCTGTTTTTT.